The 2 T cell receptor beta chains in this list originate from one sample, sequenced in a study of beta chain bispecific antibodies for T cell cancers. The study, taken as a whole, reports: The leukemia cells, rather than normal T cells, gave most of the targeted TRBV signal. The TRBV12-3 share of total TRBV signal fell approximately 99% after anti-TRBV12 rather than anti-CD19 exposure.

Blood mononuclear cells were expanded for 2 to 3 days using either OKT3 anti-CD3 antibody or CD3/CD28 beads. TCRdb ran MiXCR on the 5' RACE reads and lists one entry per CDR3 protein. The sample records about 20,000 distinct CDR3 sequences, just over 2% being singletons. Their specific antigens are unknown. The sequencing used healthy donor T cells cultured with leukemia cells, collected from a culture containing a bispecific antibody targeting TCR Vbeta12. All receptors derive from a human donor in good health. Some clones in this sample may be carry-over from other donors' samples.

This clonotype was seen ten or more times. The chain carries TRBV6-5 and TRBJ2-5, with D possibly being TRBD2 (5 bases). The CDR3 contains 14 residues. With 0 bases removed from V and 5 bases from J, the gap between germline ends came to 10 bases. Germline V gene sequence: CDR1 MNHEY, CDR2 SVGAGI. DNA of the CDR3: TGTGCCAGCAGTTACTCGTTGGGAGTGGAGACCCAGTACTTC. The encoded protein is CASSYSLGVETQYF.

This clonotype was observed at least ten times. The rearrangement uses TRBV4-1 and TRBJ2-3; 9 nucleotides align to TRBD2. This CDR3 contains 17 residues. CDR1 MGHRA and CDR2 YSYEKL come from the germline V gene. Unmatched junction bases numbered 10, after V lost 0 bases and J lost 6 bases. CDR3 in amino acids: CASSQELSGGPRDTQYF. The CDR3 region has the DNA TGCGCCAGCAGCCAAGAACTAAGCGGGGGGCCCAGGGATACGCAGTATTTT.